The clone carrying this TCR beta chain was seen at least ten times. The antigen remains unidentified. CDR3 length: 20 amino acids. J was trimmed by 6 bases and V by 0 bases; bases with no gene match: 17. Samples came from axillary lymph nodes draining the breast cancer. A single record per CDR3 protein comes from TCRdb applying MiXCR to the multiplex PCR reads. The data show some 200,000 distinct CDR3 sequences, roughly 31% seen once. This sample stems from a study of breast tumors, draining lymph nodes, adjacent tissues. Findings of the study overall: The data were judged consistent with most tumor T cells coming from lymph node and expanding in tumor. Compared with basal-like, luminal-like tumors shared significantly more repertoire with nontumor tissue. Compared with lymph nodes, tumors were less diverse; compared with nontumor tissue, more. Tumor T cell lymph node origin was a supported hypothesis, not proven.

Sequencing was carried out using axillary lymph node tissue. This chain connects TRBV12-3 or TRBV12-4 to TRBJ2-1, with 10 positions matching TRBD2. The source of this sequence is a female donor with breast cancer. Some clones in this sample may be carry-over from other donors' samples. The CDR3 region is CASSLASGLATSKGANEQFF. CDR3 DNA: TGTGCCAGCAGTTTAGCGTCGGGACTAGCGACCTCAAAGGGCGCCAATGAGCAGTTCTTC.